This T cell receptor (beta chain) was profiled in a study of post-analysis software for immune sequencing data. Turning to the study itself: The patients showed relapsing-remitting, secondary progressive and progressive-relapsing multiple sclerosis courses.

The germline CDR1 and CDR2 sequences are SQVTM and ANQGSEA. The CDR3 contains 13 residues. The V end lost 4 bases, the J end lost 4 bases, and 13 bases lay between the germline ends. This clonotype appeared a few times. The antigen remains undetermined. Unique molecular identifiers were carried by the TCR beta cDNA libraries. Using its own MiXCR run on the PCR reads, TCRdb lists one record per CDR3 protein. The sample shows 650,000 to 850,000 distinct CDR3 sequences, 46% of them seen only once. Findings and caveats of the study: Five or six TRBV segments were more frequent in patients than controls; TRBV5-6, TRBV5-1 and TRBV20-1 belonged to this group. There was significantly lower normalized Chao1 diversity in multiple sclerosis patients than in controls. Samples from a shared batch, those prepared together, strongly co-clustered by F measure.

The sample comprised blood. This receptor was identified in a girl between 10 and 17 years old with multiple sclerosis. The gene calls are TRBV29-1 and TRBJ1-2; tentative D call: TRBD1 (6 bases). In DNA form, the CDR3 reads TGCAGCGTTGCGGGGGCCGAGGTCTATGGCTACACCTTC. This encodes CSVAGAEVYGYTF.